This TCR beta chain originates from a study of blood T cells in healthy people across ages. This clonotype turned up a few times. J lost 1 base, V lost 0 bases, and 9 bases had no gene match. The length of the CDR3 is 18 residues. Germline values: CDR1 LGHDT, CDR2 YNNKEL (reference sequence). A sample-barcoded 5' primer and a J-beta primer mix were used in a second PCR of roughly 6 to 11 cycles. MiXCR, applied by TCRdb to the 5' RACE reads, yields one record per CDR3 protein. The profile covers 800,000 to 1,300,000 distinct CDR3 sequences, with roughly a quarter appearing a single time and approximately 0.71% taken by the ten largest. Each donor supplied ten milliliters of peripheral blood. These data are also associated with another study on T cells of mothers and their children. As that study records: At approximately 1.6 ug per 15 ul, all of the extracted RNA went into cDNA synthesis.

The sequence was collected from a girl aged 2-15 years in good health. Source material: blood. This chain joins TRBV3-1 and TRBJ2-5; 9 nucleotides agree with TRBD2. CDR3 bases: TGTGCCAGCAGCCAAGATGATCTTCTAGCGGGGTTCCAAGAGACCCAGTACTTC. Its protein is CASSQDDLLAGFQETQYF.